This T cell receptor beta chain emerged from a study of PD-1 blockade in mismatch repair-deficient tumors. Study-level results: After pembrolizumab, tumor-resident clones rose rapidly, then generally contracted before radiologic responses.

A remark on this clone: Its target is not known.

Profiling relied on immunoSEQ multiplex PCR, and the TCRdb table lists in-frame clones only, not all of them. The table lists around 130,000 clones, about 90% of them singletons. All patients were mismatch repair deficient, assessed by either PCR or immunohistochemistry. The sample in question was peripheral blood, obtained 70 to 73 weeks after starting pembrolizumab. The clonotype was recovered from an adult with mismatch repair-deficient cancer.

The CDR3 is CASSLGQGANTEAFF. The DNA for the CDR3 is TGTGCCAGCAGCCTAGGACAGGGGGCGAACACTGAAGCTTTCTTT. The chain employs TRBV7-9 and TRBJ1-1; 11 bases agree with TRBD1. Germline CDR1 SEHNR, CDR2 FQNEAQ (reference sequence). This CDR3 has 15 residues. J was trimmed by 1 base and V by 5 bases; bases with no gene match: 3.